This T cell receptor (beta chain) was observed in a study of blood T cells in healthy people across ages. Trimming took off 0 bases at V and 2 bases at J, with 18 bases between the two ends. This CDR3 comprises 17 residues. Germline CDR1 reads DFQATT; CDR2 reads SNEGSKA (reference sequence). A second about 7 to 12 cycle PCR used barcoded and J-beta primers. Each cDNA molecule received a tag from a template-switch adaptor that had 12 random nucleotides. TCRdb analysed the 5' RACE reads with MiXCR anew, one entry per CDR3 protein. The sample holds around 780,000 distinct CDR3 sequences, around three fifths seen once. This clonotype was seen a single time.

This sequence joins TRBV20-1 and TRBJ2-3; D could derive from TRBD1 or TRBD2 (6 bases each). The sequencing sample was made of blood. The sequence was obtained from a middle-aged man in good health. The CDR3 DNA is TGCAGTGCTAGAGAAATGGGGCGGAGGGGGATCACAGATACGCAGTATTTT. Translation: CSAREMGRRGITDTQYF.